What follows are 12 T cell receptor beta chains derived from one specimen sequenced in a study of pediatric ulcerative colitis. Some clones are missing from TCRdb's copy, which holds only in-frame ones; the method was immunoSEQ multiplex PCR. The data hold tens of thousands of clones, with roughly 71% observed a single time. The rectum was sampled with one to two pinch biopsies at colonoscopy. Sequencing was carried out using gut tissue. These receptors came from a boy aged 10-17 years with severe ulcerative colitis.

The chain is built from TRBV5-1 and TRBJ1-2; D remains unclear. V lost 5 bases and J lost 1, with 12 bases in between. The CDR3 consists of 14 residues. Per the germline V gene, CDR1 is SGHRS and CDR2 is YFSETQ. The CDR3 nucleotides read TGCGCCAGCAGTCAAGGACGGATTAACTATGGCTACACCTTC. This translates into CASSQGRINYGYTF.

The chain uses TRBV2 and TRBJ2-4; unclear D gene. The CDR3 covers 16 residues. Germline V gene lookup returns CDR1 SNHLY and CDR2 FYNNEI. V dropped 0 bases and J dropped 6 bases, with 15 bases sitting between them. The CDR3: CASSEAGSTRGNIQYF. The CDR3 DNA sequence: TGTGCCAGCAGTGAAGCGGGGTCCACCAGAGGAAACATTCAGTACTTC.

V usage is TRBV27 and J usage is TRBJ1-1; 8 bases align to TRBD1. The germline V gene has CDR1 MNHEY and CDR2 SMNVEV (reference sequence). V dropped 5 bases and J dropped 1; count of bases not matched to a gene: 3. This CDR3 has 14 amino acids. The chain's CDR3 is CASSPDRGNTEAFF. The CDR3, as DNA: TGTGCCAGCAGTCCCGACAGGGGGAACACTGAAGCTTTCTTT.

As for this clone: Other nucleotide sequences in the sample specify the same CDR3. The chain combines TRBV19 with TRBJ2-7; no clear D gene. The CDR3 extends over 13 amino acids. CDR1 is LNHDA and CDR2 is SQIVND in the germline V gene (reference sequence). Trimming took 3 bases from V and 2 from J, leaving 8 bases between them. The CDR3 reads CASSIRGTYEQYF. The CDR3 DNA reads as TGTGCCAGTAGTATTCGCGGAACCTACGAGCAGTACTTC.

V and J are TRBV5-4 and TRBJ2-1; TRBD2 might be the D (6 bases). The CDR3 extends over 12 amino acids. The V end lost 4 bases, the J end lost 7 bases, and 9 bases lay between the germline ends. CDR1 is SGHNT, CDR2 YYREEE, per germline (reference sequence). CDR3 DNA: TGTGCCAGCAGCATTAGCGGAAATGAGCAGTTCTTC. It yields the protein CASSISGNEQFF. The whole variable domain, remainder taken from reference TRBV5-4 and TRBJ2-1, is ETGVTQSPTHLIKTRGQQVTLRCSSQSGHNTVSWYQQALGQGPQFIFQYYREEENGRGNFPPRFSGLQFPNYSSELNVNALELDDSALYLCASSISGNEQFFGPGTRLTVL.

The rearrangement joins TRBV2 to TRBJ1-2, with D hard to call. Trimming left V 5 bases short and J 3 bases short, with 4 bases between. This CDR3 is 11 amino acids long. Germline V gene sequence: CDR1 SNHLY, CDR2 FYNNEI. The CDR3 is CASSSYYGYTF. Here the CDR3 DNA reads TGTGCCAGCAGTTCATACTATGGCTACACCTTC.

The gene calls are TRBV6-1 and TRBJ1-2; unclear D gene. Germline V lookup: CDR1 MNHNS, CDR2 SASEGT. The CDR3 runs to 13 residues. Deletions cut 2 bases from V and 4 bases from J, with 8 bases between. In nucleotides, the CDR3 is TGTGCCAGCAGTGAACAACAGTCCTATGGCTACACCTTC. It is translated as CASSEQQSYGYTF.

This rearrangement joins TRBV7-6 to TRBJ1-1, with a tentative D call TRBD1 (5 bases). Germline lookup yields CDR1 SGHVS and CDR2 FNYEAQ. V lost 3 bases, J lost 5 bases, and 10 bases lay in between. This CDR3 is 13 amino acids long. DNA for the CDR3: TGTGCCAGCAGCTTCAGGGTTGGGACTGAAGCTTTCTTT. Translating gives CASSFRVGTEAFF.

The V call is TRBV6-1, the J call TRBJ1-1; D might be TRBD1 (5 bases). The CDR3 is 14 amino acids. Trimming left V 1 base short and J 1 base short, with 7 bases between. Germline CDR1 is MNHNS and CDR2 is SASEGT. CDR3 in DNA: TGTGCCAGCAGTGAAGGGGGCGCGAACACTGAAGCTTTCTTT. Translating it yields CASSEGGANTEAFF.

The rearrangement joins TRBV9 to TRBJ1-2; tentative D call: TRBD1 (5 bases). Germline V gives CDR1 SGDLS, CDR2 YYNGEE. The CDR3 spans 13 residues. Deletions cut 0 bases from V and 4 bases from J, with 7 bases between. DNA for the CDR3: TGTGCCAGCAGCGTAGGACAGAGCTATGGCTACACCTTC. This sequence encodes CASSVGQSYGYTF.

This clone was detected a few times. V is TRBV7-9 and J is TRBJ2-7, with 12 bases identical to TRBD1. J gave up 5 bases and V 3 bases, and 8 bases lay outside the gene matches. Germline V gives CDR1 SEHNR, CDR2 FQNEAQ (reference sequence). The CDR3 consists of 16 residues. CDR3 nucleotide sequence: TGTGCCAGCAGCTTTTCCGGGACAGGGGGCTTAGACGAGCAGTACTTC. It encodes CASSFSGTGGLDEQYF.

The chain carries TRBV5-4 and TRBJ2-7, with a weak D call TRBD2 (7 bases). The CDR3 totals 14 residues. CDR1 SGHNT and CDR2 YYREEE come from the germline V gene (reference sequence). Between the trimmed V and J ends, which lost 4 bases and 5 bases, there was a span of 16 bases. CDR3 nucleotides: TGTGCCAGCAGCCTTGGGGGGGCCATCCACGAGCAGTACTTC. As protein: CASSLGGAIHEQYF.